The T cell receptor (beta chain) under discussion was sequenced for a study of T cells in localized non-small cell lung cancer (dated by TCRdb to the early 2020s). Looking at the study overall: T cell repertoires of 236 early-stage NSCLC patients were analyzed, with tumors being compared against uninvolved tumor-adjacent lungs. The cohort comprised around 240 treatment-naïve NSCLC patients with resected, localized lung tumors. NSCLC patients had a mean age of approximately 72 years, and more than 120 were male and about a hundred female. Results and caveats for the whole study, not just this receptor: A median of about 61 of the top 100 tumor clones turned up in the paired uninvolved adjacent lung, and 25 to 35 of those clones also ranked among the top 100 of that same adjacent lung. The highest T cell clonality was observed in uninvolved tumor-adjacent lung, where clonality exceeded that of tumor, suggesting that antigenic responses were more focused in uninvolved tumor-adjacent lung. Higher blood T cell density associated with longer overall survival, while higher adjacent-lung clonality associated with shorter survival. Because multi-region tumor sequencing was not performed, intratumor heterogeneity could not be ruled out. Because the study design was exploratory, TCR variables were selected using unadjusted p-values without false-discovery rate correction.

At diagnosis, tumor, uninvolved tumor-adjacent lung and peripheral blood were collected and then preserved as a mix of FFPE and fresh-frozen material. Blood samples were analyzed as peripheral blood mononuclear cells for TCR repertoire profiling. This clone was seen more than once but under ten times. The antigen it recognizes is unknown. Per-base qualities were not stored, and no clone one base away is much larger. The immunoSEQ Assay was used to sequence TCR beta CDR3 regions from DNA. Concerning the study's data processing: To compute T cell density, TCR beta template counts were normalized to usable DNA, which was estimated by amplifying housekeeping genes. The preseqR package was used to estimate richness by extrapolating to 400,000 templates for PBMC samples and to 120,000 templates for tissue samples. Clonality was defined by subtracting Pielou's evenness from one. Tissue-enriched TCRs were identified through differential abundance testing performed on productive amino-acid clonotypes, with a minimum total count of 5 and an alpha of 0.1. Repertoire overlap between compartments was quantified with the Jaccard Index and Morisita Overlap Index. GLIPH grouped TCR beta CDR3s together with public tetramer-defined viral CDR3s, and a viral motif had to include at least three viral sequences and show V-gene enrichment. TCRdb re-hosts the immuneACCESS table, in-frame sequences only. Its copies lack some clones; in the studies checked, an unresolved V gene accounts for under half of them, and the cause for the rest is not known. The V and J calls and clone size come from that table; D and trimming were worked out from the DNA. Here the sample has tens of thousands of clones; 70% to 90% occur a single time. The ten largest clones take up around 4.2% of the sample.

The CDR3 numbers 13 residues from cysteine through phenylalanine. Only the CDR3 portion is preserved as DNA: 39 bases, with reading frame beginning at the first base. As encoded in the germline V gene, CDR1 is SNHLY while CDR2 is FYNNEI. V is cut by 3 bases and J by 4 bases, and the space between the germline ends is 9 bases. The sample was peripheral blood, taken before any cancer treatment. The sequence links TRBV2 to TRBJ1-2, with the D gene not clear enough to name. The sequence was collected from a male donor aged 60 or over with stage III lung adenocarcinoma. The CDR3 corresponds to CASSDGEGYGYTF. The bases are TGTGCCAGCAGTGATGGGGAAGGCTATGGCTACACCTTC.